Listed here is a single T cell receptor beta chain. Its antigen is undetermined. CDR1 SNHLY and CDR2 FYNNEI come from the germline V gene. Between the trimmed V and J ends, which lost 2 bases and 0 bases, there was a span of 7 bases. The CDR3 contains 15 residues. Generated by immunoSEQ multiplex PCR, the TCRdb table keeps only in-frame clones and is missing some. This sample has fewer than 100,000 clones, with roughly 82% found just once. The data were obtained in a study of graft-versus-host responses after intestinal transplantation. About the study: Multivisceral, liver-intestinal, or isolated intestinal grafts were transplanted into recipients. Once they had received anti-thymocyte globulin induction, all recipients took tacrolimus and steroids for around 3 years.

Study-wide results and limits: Detected in recipient marrow were GvH clones, some of which were first observed in ileum or blood.

The clonotype originates from a human patient who received an intestinal transplant, so some T cells may come from the graft donor. The chain joins TRBV2 to TRBJ2-2; D may be TRBD2 (5 bases). The sample here was PBMCs, taken 255 days after intestinal transplant. CDR3 in amino acids: CASSETGANTGELFF. The CDR3 bases are TGTGCCAGCAGTGAAACCGGGGCGAACACCGGGGAGCTGTTTTTT.